The present entry profiles one TCR beta chain with its context. This sample stems from a study of blood T cell repertoires in COVID-19. About the research overall: COVID-19 samples collected from the United States, Italy and Spain covered acute and convalescent phases. T cells, B-cell-depleted T cells, or PBMCs provided the cDNA or gDNA that served as material.

After removal of 6 bases from V and 8 bases from J, the junction contained 4 bases not matched to a gene. CDR1 is MRHNA and CDR2 is SNTAGT in the germline V gene. This CDR3 is 12 amino acids long. In the original analysis: The assay estimated nucleated cells by amplifying reference gene primers. The table came from immunoSEQ multiplex PCR; TCRdb's copy has only in-frame clones and leaves some out. That table supplies the V and J calls and clone size; D and trimming were determined from the DNA. Among hundreds of thousands of clones, 88% were seen once, and the ten largest hold roughly 12%. The source material was peripheral blood. This chain joins TRBV6-4 and TRBJ1-3, with 7 nucleotides matching TRBD1. This sequence was found in a woman aged 50 to 60 with COVID-19, enrolled during active disease. The CDR3 bases are TGTGCCAGCAGAGGGGGCGCGGACACCATATATTTT. Translation: CASRGGADTIYF.